This TCR beta chain emerged from a study of cytomegalovirus exposure and HLA in healthy donors. On the study more broadly: There were fewer than 500 genotyped donors. Of these, roughly 80% fell in the genetic ancestry cluster associated with self-reported Caucasian donors. General observations from the study: CMV serostatus was the sole immune exposure data available. Altogether, 150 to 200 TCR beta chains were recorded as cytomegalovirus-associated. Because they were indistinguishable, some V segments, including TRBV6-2 and TRBV6-3, were excluded.

As for this clone: The antigen is undetermined.

Trimming removed 3 bases from V and 5 bases from J; junction bases left unmatched: 7. Germline assignment: CDR1 SGHDT and CDR2 YYEEEE. The CDR3 extends over 14 amino acids. The study ran its PCR with 60 Vbeta and 13 Jbeta primers. Libraries were prepared by immunoSEQ multiplex PCR; TCRdb keeps only in-frame clonotypes and omits some of them. Here the sample spans some 190,000 clones, about four fifths being singletons. The sequenced sample was PBMCs. This TCR came from a female donor in good health and CMV-seronegative. V and J are TRBV5-6 and TRBJ1-2; 7 bases match TRBD1. The DNA for the CDR3 is TGTGCCAGCAGCTCCTCCGGGACAGCGTATGGCTACACCTTC. This sequence encodes CASSSSGTAYGYTF. The entire variable domain, with the rest obtained from reference TRBV5-6 and TRBJ1-2, is as follows: DAGVTQSPTHLIKTRGQQVTLRCSPKSGHDTVSWYQQALGQGPQFIFQYYEEEERQRGNFPDRFSGHQFPNYSSELNVNALLLGDSALYLCASSSSGTAYGYTFGSGTRLTVV.